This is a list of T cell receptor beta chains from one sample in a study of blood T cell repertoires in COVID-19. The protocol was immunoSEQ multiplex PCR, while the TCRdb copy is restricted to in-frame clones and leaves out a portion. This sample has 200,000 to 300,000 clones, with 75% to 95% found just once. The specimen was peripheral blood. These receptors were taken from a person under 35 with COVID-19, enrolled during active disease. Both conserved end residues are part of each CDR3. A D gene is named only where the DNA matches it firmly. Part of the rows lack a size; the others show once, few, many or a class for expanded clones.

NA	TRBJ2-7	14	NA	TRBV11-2	TGTGCCAGCAGCCTAACCACCGGGACGGAGGGGCAGTACTTC	CASSLTTGTEGQYF
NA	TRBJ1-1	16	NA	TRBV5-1	TGCGCCAGCAGCTTGGCCGACGGGAGGGTAACGGTTGAAGCTTTCTTT	CASSLADGRVTVEAFF
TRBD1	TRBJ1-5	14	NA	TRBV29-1	TGCAGCGTCCGGGGGACAGGGATCAATCAGCCCCAGCATTTT	CSVRGTGINQPQHF
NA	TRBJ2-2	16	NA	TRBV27	TGTGCCAGCAGTTTTCTAAGTTCAACGAACACCGGGGAGCTGTTTTTT	CASSFLSSTNTGELFF
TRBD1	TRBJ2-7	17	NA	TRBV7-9	TGTGCCAGCAGCCTCGGGAAGGGGGCAGGGGAACCCTACGAGCAGTACTTC	CASSLGKGAGEPYEQYF
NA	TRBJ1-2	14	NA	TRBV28	TGTGCCAGCAGTTGGGCAGGTACTAACTATGGCTACACCTTC	CASSWAGTNYGYTF
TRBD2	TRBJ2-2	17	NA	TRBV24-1	TGTGCCACCAGTGATTGGAGCGGGACCACGGTTTCCGGGGAGCTGTTTTTT	CATSDWSGTTVSGELFF
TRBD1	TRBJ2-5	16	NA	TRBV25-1	TGTGCCAGCAGTGCTAGGGACAGGGAACCCCAAGAGACCCAGTACTTC	CASSARDREPQETQYF
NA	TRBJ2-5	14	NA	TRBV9	TGTGCCAGCAGCCCGACTGTGTACCAAGAGACCCAGTACTTC	CASSPTVYQETQYF
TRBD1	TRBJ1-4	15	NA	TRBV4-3	TGCGCCAGCAGCACTGGGACAGGGATAAGCGAAAAACTGTTTTTT	CASSTGTGISEKLFF
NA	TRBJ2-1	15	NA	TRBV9	TGTGCCAGCAGCGACCCCCCAGGAGGGTTCAATGAGCAGTTCTTC	CASSDPPGGFNEQFF
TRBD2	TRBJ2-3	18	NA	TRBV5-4	TGTGCCAGCACCCTGGGGGGAGGACTAGCGGGTAACACAGATACGCAGTATTTT	CASTLGGGLAGNTDTQYF
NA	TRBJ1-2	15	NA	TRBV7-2	TGTGCCACCTCCAGAACAGGGATCACTCCCTATGGCTACACCTTC	CATSRTGITPYGYTF
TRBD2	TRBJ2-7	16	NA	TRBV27	TGTGCCAGCAGTTTAGCCGTGGGACTAGCCCCCTACGAGCAGTACTTC	CASSLAVGLAPYEQYF
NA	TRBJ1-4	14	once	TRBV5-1	TGCGCCAGCAGCTCAACAAGTACTAATGAAAAACTGTTTTTT	CASSSTSTNEKLFF
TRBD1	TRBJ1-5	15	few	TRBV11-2	TGTGCCAGCAGCTTATATCAGGGGGATCATCAGCCCCAGCATTTT	CASSLYQGDHQPQHF
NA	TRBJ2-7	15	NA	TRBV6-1	TGTGCCAGCAGTGAACTCCAGGGATTACGCGACGAGCAGTACTTC	CASSELQGLRDEQYF
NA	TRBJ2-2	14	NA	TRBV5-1	TGCGCCAGTGCGGTAGGAGGTAACACCGGGGAGCTGTTTTTT	CASAVGGNTGELFF
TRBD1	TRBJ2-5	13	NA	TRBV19	TGTGCCAGTAGACCCAGGGGGCAAGAGACCCAGTACTTC	CASRPRGQETQYF
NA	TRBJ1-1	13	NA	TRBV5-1	TGCGCCAGCAGCTTAGGAGGGGAAACTGAAGCTTTCTTT	CASSLGGETEAFF
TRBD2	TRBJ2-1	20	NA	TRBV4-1	TGCGCCAGCAGCCCTATACCGGGACTAGCGGGAGGCCCTCCCTACAATGAGCAGTTCTTC	CASSPIPGLAGGPPYNEQFF
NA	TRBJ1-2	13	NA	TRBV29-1	TGCAGCGTTGAAGTTAGTTACAGATATGGCTACACCTTC	CSVEVSYRYGYTF
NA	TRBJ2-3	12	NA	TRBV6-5	TGTGCCAGCAGCCTAATCACCGATACGCAGTATTTT	CASSLITDTQYF